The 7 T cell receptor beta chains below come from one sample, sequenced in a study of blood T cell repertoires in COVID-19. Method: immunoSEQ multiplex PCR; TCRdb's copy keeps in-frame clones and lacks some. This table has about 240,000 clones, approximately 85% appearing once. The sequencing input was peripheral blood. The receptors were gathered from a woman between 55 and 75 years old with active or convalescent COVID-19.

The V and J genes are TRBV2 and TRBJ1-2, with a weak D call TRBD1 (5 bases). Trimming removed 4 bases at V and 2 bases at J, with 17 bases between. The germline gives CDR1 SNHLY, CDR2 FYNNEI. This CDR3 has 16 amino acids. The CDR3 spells CASSGGGALRNYGYTF. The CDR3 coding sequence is TGTGCCAGCAGTGGGGGAGGGGCCCTGCGGAACTATGGCTACACCTTC. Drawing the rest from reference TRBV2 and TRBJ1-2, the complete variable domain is EPEVTQTPSHQVTQMGQEVILRCVPISNHLYFYWYRQILGQKVEFLVSFYNNEISEKSEIFDDQFSVERPDGSNFTLKIRSTKLEDSAMYFCASSGGGALRNYGYTFGSGTRLTVV.

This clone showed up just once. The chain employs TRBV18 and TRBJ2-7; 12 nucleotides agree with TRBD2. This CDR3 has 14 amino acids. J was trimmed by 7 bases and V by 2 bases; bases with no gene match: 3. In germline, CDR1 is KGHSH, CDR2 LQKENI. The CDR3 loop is CASSPAGLAGEQYF. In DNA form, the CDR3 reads TGTGCCAGCTCACCAGCCGGACTAGCGGGGGAGCAGTACTTC. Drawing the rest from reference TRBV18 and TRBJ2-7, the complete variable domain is NAGVMQNPRHLVRRRGQEARLRCSPMKGHSHVYWYRQLPEEGLKFMVYLQKENIIDESGMPKERFSAEFPKEGPSILRIQQVVRGDSAAYFCASSPAGLAGEQYFGPGTRLTVT.

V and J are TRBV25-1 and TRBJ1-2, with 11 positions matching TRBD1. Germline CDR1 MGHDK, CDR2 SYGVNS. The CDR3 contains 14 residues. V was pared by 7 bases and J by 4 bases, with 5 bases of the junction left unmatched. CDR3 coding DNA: TGTGCCAGCACCCGGACAGGGGGCGCCTATGGCTACACCTTC. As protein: CASTRTGGAYGYTF.

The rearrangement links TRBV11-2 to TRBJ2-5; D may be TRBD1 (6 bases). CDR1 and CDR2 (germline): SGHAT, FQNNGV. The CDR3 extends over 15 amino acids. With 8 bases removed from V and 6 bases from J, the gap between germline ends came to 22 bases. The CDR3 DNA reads TGTGCCAGCGCCCAGGGTCTAGGGGGTAGTAAGACCCAGTACTTC. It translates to CASAQGLGGSKTQYF.

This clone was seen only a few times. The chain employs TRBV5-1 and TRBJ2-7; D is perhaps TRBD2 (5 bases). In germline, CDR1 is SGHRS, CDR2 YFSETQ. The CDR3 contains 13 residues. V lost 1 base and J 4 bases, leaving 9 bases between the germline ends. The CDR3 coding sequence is TGCGCCAGCAGCTTGTCAGAGGGATACGAGCAGTACTTC. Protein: CASSLSEGYEQYF.

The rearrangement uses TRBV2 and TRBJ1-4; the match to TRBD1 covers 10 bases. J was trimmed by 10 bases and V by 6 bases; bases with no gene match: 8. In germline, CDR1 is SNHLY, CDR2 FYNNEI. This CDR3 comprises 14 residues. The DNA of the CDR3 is TGTGCCAGCAGGTTCCGGGACAGGGGCGGAAAACTGTTTTTT. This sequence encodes CASRFRDRGGKLFF.

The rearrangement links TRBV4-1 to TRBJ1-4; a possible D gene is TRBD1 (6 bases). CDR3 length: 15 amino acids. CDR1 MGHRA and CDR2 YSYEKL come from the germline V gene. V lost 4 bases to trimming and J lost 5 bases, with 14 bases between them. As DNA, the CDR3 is TGCGCCAGCAGCCCCAGGGGACACAAGAATGAAAAACTGTTTTTT. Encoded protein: CASSPRGHKNEKLFF.